This paragraph reports one TCR beta chain. Its specificity is not known. Germline assignment: CDR1 LGHDT and CDR2 YNNKEL (reference sequence). Trimming cost V 3 bases and J 0 bases, with 11 bases left between them. The CDR3 covers 15 residues. Method: immunoSEQ multiplex PCR; TCRdb's copy keeps in-frame clones and lacks some. The data show 23,000 or so clones, with approximately 69% seen just once and under 3.5% held by the top ten. With the ViraFEST assay, the study expanded antigen-specific CD4+ T cells using viral peptide pools, then sequenced them. Once cultured for nine to ten days, the cells underwent separation to obtain CD4+ T cells. Vaccine recipients, nucleocapsid antibody negative, had no prior SARS-CoV-2 infection. Every well got around 1.9 million PBMC, which were grown with around 10 IU/ml IL-2 and about 10 ug/ml peptides. This sample is part of a study of vaccination effects on CD4 cells after COVID-19.

Study findings and constraints: Clones of infection and vaccine origin contracted markedly late after vaccination. A shortage of convalescent patients and an absence of early post-infection timepoints characterized the study.

Sample: CD4+ T cells from PBMCs cultured with SARS-CoV-2 spike peptides, taken before COVID-19 vaccination. The source of this sequence is a human donor who received a COVID-19 vaccine. The chain is built from TRBV3-1 (or the pseudogene TRBV3-2) and TRBJ1-2; no definite D call. CDR3 sequence (DNA): TGTGCCAGCAGCCAGGGTCTAACCTCTAACTATGGCTACACCTTC. This encodes CASSQGLTSNYGYTF.